The rows below give T cell receptor beta chains drawn from one sample of a study of T cells in Graves' hyperthyroidism and ophthalmopathy. TCRdb recomputed calls from the multiplex PCR reads with MiXCR, one row per CDR3 protein. Of about 260,000 distinct CDR3 sequences in the sample, about 16% were seen once. Sequenced input: blood. Receptors were obtained from a woman younger than 30 with Graves' ophthalmopathy. CDR3s include the opening cysteine and the closing phenylalanine or tryptophan. A D gene is named only where the DNA matches it firmly. Only some rows state a clone size, as once, few, many or a class for expanded clones.

j_gene,abundance,d_gene,v_gene,CDR3nt,CDR3aa
TRBJ1-1,many,.,TRBV7-9,TGTGCCAGCAGCTTAGGACTGGCGAACACTGAAGCTTTCTTT,CASSLGLANTEAFF
TRBJ1-2,many,.,TRBV20-1,TGCAGTGCGAAAGATGGTCCCCTTTATGGCTACACCTTC,CSAKDGPLYGYTF
TRBJ2-5,many,TRBD2,TRBV3-1,TGTGCCAGCAGCCAAGAGGGAGGTCGAGCGGGGATAGAGACCCAGTACTTC,CASSQEGGRAGIETQYF
TRBJ1-1,many,TRBD1,TRBV3-1,TGTGCCAGCAGCCAATGGGGCAGGAGACAGGGAAGCACTGAAGCTTTCTTT,CASSQWGRRQGSTEAFF
TRBJ1-1,many,TRBD1,TRBV5-8,TGTGCCAGCAGCCCCCGCTTCGTATGGGACAGGGGAGAAGCTTTCTTT,CASSPRFVWDRGEAFF
TRBJ1-4,many,.,TRBV11-2,TGTGCCAGCAGCCCTAGAGGGCAGGTCCGTGAAAAACTGTTTTTT,CASSPRGQVREKLFF
TRBJ1-1,many,.,TRBV20-1,TGCAGTGCTATTTCCAGGAACACTGAAGCTTTCTTT,CSAISRNTEAFF
TRBJ2-7,.,TRBD2,TRBV28,TGTGCCAGCAGTCCCGTGACTAGCGGGGACCCCCACGAGCAGTACTTC,CASSPVTSGDPHEQYF
TRBJ1-1,many,.,TRBV30,TGTGCCTGGAGTCACACTGAAGCTTTCTTT,CAWSHTEAFF
TRBJ1-1,many,.,TRBV12-3/TRBV12-4,TGTGCCAGCAGTTTGGGCGGGTGGCAGGGCGAGGCTGAAGCTTTCTTT,CASSLGGWQGEAEAFF
TRBJ2-1,few,TRBD1,TRBV10-3,TGTGCCATCAGTGAGTCGGAGGGACAGGGACCGTTCTTC,CAISESEGQGPFF
TRBJ2-1,.,.,TRBV2,TGTGCCAGCATGGGGGGCAAGAATGAGCAGTTCTTC,CASMGGKNEQFF
TRBJ2-7,.,.,TRBV7-9,TGTGCCAGCAGCCCGGTAGGGCAGACCTACGAGCAGTACTTC,CASSPVGQTYEQYF
TRBJ2-7,many,TRBD2,TRBV4-1,TGCGCCAGCAGCCTCGGGGGGACGGCGGGAGGATGGTACGAGCAGTACTTC,CASSLGGTAGGWYEQYF
TRBJ1-2,many,TRBD1,TRBV5-5,TGTGCCAGCAGCCTCGGACAGGACCAAGCTAACTATGGCTACACCTTC,CASSLGQDQANYGYTF
TRBJ2-3,many,.,TRBV6-4,TGTGCCAGCAGTGACTCCGGCCGCACAGATACGCAGTATTTT,CASSDSGRTDTQYF
TRBJ1-1,.,TRBD1,TRBV5-1,TGCGCCAGCAGCAGTCGAAACAGGGGCACTGAAGCTTTCTTT,CASSSRNRGTEAFF
TRBJ2-1,few,.,TRBV4-1,TGCGCCAGCAGCCAAGATCCCCGGGCGGGGGCGTCCGGGGAGCAGTTCTTC,CASSQDPRAGASGEQFF
TRBJ2-7,many,TRBD2,TRBV29-1,TGCAGTGTGGGCGGGAGGGCCTTCTACGAGCAGTACTTC,CSVGGRAFYEQYF
TRBJ1-2,.,.,TRBV6-1,TGTGCCAGCAGTCTGACAGATAACTATGGCTACACCTTC,CASSLTDNYGYTF
TRBJ2-7,many,.,TRBV5-4,TGTGCCAGCAGCTTGAAGGAGGTGGGGGGGCTCAACGAGCAGTACTTC,CASSLKEVGGLNEQYF
TRBJ2-7,many,.,TRBV7-2,TGTGCCAGCAGCTTAGCGGGCAGAGGGGGGTCCTACGAGCAGTACTTC,CASSLAGRGGSYEQYF
TRBJ2-2,many,.,TRBV11-2,TGTGCCAGCAGGACTAACACCGGGGAGCTGTTTTTT,CASRTNTGELFF
TRBJ1-4,.,.,TRBV28,TGTGCCAGCAGTTTATCAGGGGTTGAAAAACTGTTTTTT,CASSLSGVEKLFF
TRBJ2-1,few,.,TRBV9,TGTGCCAGCAGCGTAACTAGTACCGCGTTGGATGAGCAGTTCTTC,CASSVTSTALDEQFF
TRBJ1-4,few,.,TRBV5-5,TGTGCCAGCAGCTTGGTCCAGCAGCCCCTTAAAAAACTGTTTTTT,CASSLVQQPLKKLFF
TRBJ1-1,.,.,TRBV2,TGTGCCAGCGGGATTACATTAGAAGCTTTCTTT,CASGITLEAFF
TRBJ1-4,many,.,TRBV6-1,TGTGCCAGCACGCCGGACCTGGCAACTAATGAAAAACTGTTTTTT,CASTPDLATNEKLFF
TRBJ1-1,many,TRBD1,TRBV20-1,TGCAGTGCTCAGACCGGGACAGCGAACACTGAAGCTTTCTTT,CSAQTGTANTEAFF
TRBJ1-5,many,.,TRBV4-1,TGCGCCAGCAGCCAAGACTCAGTTAATCAGCCCCAGCATTTT,CASSQDSVNQPQHF
TRBJ2-5,many,TRBD2,TRBV11-2,TGTGCCAGCAGCTATCCTCGGACTAGCGGGAGAGAGATCTCGAAAACCGTAGAGACCCAGTACTTC,CASSYPRTSGREISKTVETQYF
TRBJ1-6,few,.,TRBV7-8,TGTGCCAGCAGCTTAAGTAGGAGGACCCTCAATGATTCACCCCTCCACTTT,CASSLSRRTLNDSPLHF
TRBJ1-5,many,.,TRBV12-3/TRBV12-4,TGTGCCAGCAGCTCGAGCGAGAGGGGGGGCCTTCAGCCCCAGCATTTT,CASSSSERGGLQPQHF
TRBJ2-5,many,.,TRBV3-1,TGTGCCAGCAGCCCTTGGGCTGATGGAGAGACCCAGTACTTC,CASSPWADGETQYF
TRBJ2-7,.,.,TRBV29-1,TGCAGCGTTGAAAATTCTATTTTGAGTGAGCAGTACTTC,CSVENSILSEQYF
TRBJ1-5,many,.,TRBV9,TGTGCCAGCAGCCCAACAGGGTTGGCGCGGCAGCCCCAGCATTTT,CASSPTGLARQPQHF
TRBJ2-7,.,.,TRBV20-1,TGCAGTGGGGGCCCTGACGCCTACGAGCAGTACTTC,CSGGPDAYEQYF
TRBJ2-4,many,TRBD2,TRBV6-1,TGTGCCAGCAGTTACGTTAGCGGGGGATCAGCCAAAAACATTCAGTACTTC,CASSYVSGGSAKNIQYF
TRBJ2-7,many,TRBD2,TRBV15,TGTGCCACCAGCTTGCTAGCGGGAGGCGAGCAGTACTTC,CATSLLAGGEQYF
TRBJ2-3,many,.,TRBV13,TGTGCCAGCTTAAAACGGGGGCTTAGCACAGATACGCAGTATTTT,CASLKRGLSTDTQYF
TRBJ2-1,many,TRBD2,TRBV7-2,TGTTCCTGGCGGGAGGGCCCCCGTAATGAGCAGTTCTTC,CSWREGPRNEQFF